This is a list of T cell receptor beta chains from one sample in a study of beta chain features in type 1 diabetes. Data came from immunoSEQ multiplex PCR; TCRdb stores just in-frame clones and leaves some out. The sample holds about 180,000 clones, approximately 13% seen once. Sequences were obtained from central memory CD4+ T cells from blood. These receptors came from a woman younger than 35 in good health. The CDR3 runs from the conserved cysteine through the conserved F or W. Each record gives: D gene, J gene, clone size, V gene, CDR3 protein, CDR3 DNA. A D gene is named only where the DNA matches it firmly. A row's size may be missing; if present it is once, few, many or a size class.

-	TRBJ2-2	many	TRBV4-2	CASSQEWGGNSNTGELFF	TGTGCCAGCAGCCAAGAGTGGGGAGGAAACTCGAACACCGGGGAGCTGTTTTTT
-	TRBJ1-5	-	TRBV21-1	CASSRRPTGYGNQPQHF	TGTGCCAGCAGCAGAAGACCAACAGGGTATGGCAATCAGCCCCAGCATTTT
TRBD2	TRBJ2-7	-	TRBV27	CASSRSGSYEQYF	TGTGCCAGTAGCCGAAGCGGGAGCTACGAGCAGTACTTC
TRBD1	TRBJ1-2	few	TRBV6-1	CASSESPRGQIYGYTF	TGTGCCAGCAGTGAATCCCCCCGGGGACAGATCTATGGCTACACCTTC
TRBD1	TRBJ2-7	-	TRBV2	CATRTGATYEQYF	TGTGCCACCCGGACAGGGGCCACCTACGAGCAGTACTTC
-	TRBJ2-1	-	TRBV7-3	CASSSQDNEQFF	TGTGCCAGCAGCTCCCAGGACAATGAGCAGTTCTTC
TRBD1	TRBJ1-5	few	TRBV28	CASSSGQGPLETHF	TGTGCCAGCAGTTCCGGACAGGGGCCATTAGAAACGCATTTT
TRBD2	TRBJ2-7	-	TRBV7-2	CASSLDPVAGEVEQYF	TGTGCCAGCAGCTTAGATCCGGTAGCGGGAGAAGTCGAGCAGTACTTC
TRBD2	TRBJ2-2	-	TRBV19	CASSAGVNTGELFF	TGTGCCAGTAGCGCGGGGGTTAACACCGGGGAGCTGTTTTTT
TRBD2	TRBJ2-5	-	TRBV27	CASSYGLAGSQETQYF	TGTGCCAGCAGTTACGGACTAGCGGGATCCCAAGAGACCCAGTACTTC
-	TRBJ2-7	-	TRBV2	CASSFQGPHEQYF	TGTGCCAGCAGTTTTCAGGGGCCCCACGAGCAGTACTTC
TRBD1	TRBJ2-5	few	TRBV4-2	CASSRDRAPGETQYF	TGTGCCAGCAGTCGCGACAGGGCCCCGGGGGAGACCCAGTACTTC
-	TRBJ1-5	few	TRBV11-2	CASSRTAYSNQPQHF	TGTGCCAGCAGCAGGACAGCATATAGCAATCAGCCCCAGCATTTT
TRBD1	TRBJ2-5	-	TRBV7-9	CASSYEDPGGETQYF	TGTGCCAGCAGCTACGAGGACCCAGGGGGAGAGACCCAGTACTTC
TRBD1	TRBJ1-5	-	TRBV6-5	CASRRTGDQPQHF	TGTGCCAGCAGGCGGACAGGGGATCAGCCCCAGCATTTT
TRBD2	TRBJ2-7	-	TRBV6-5	CASTGLARGAGEQYF	TGTGCCAGCACTGGACTAGCGCGCGGAGCGGGAGAGCAGTACTTC
TRBD1	TRBJ1-1	few	TRBV30	CAWSSGQANTEAFF	TGTGCCTGGAGTTCTGGACAGGCGAACACTGAAGCTTTCTTT
TRBD1	TRBJ2-7	-	TRBV5-1	CASSLGYGQAYAPSYEQYF	TGCGCCAGCAGCTTGGGATACGGACAGGCATACGCCCCCTCCTACGAGCAGTACTTC
TRBD2	TRBJ2-3	-	TRBV19	CASSISSGRPTDTQYF	TGTGCCAGTAGTATATCTAGCGGGAGGCCCACAGATACGCAGTATTTT
TRBD2	TRBJ2-7	few	TRBV29-1	CSVTQGTSGNYEQYF	TGCAGCGTTACCCAAGGGACTAGCGGCAACTACGAGCAGTACTTC
TRBD1	TRBJ1-2	few	TRBV5-4	CASSLKGGGYGYTF	TGTGCCAGCAGCTTGAAAGGGGGCGGCTATGGCTACACCTTC
TRBD1	TRBJ1-2	few	TRBV10-3	CAISERGQGRSNYGYTF	TGTGCCATCAGTGAAAGGGGACAGGGACGATCTAACTATGGCTACACCTTC
-	TRBJ1-5	-	TRBV6-6	CASSSGGGNQPQHF	TGTGCCAGCAGTTCCGGGGGGGGCAATCAGCCCCAGCATTTT
-	TRBJ2-7	-	TRBV28	CASRQTGDSSYEQYF	TGTGCCAGCAGGCAAACAGGCGACAGCTCCTACGAGCAGTACTTC
TRBD1	TRBJ1-2	few	TRBV28	CASGTGARGYTF	TGTGCCAGTGGGACAGGGGCGCGTGGCTACACCTTC
TRBD2	TRBJ2-2	-	TRBV14	CASSQRMTSGNTGELFF	TGTGCCAGCAGCCAAAGAATGACTAGCGGAAACACCGGGGAGCTGTTTTTT
-	TRBJ2-3	few	TRBV28	CASSFGGALDTQYF	TGTGCCAGCAGTTTCGGAGGGGCCCTAGATACGCAGTATTTT
TRBD2	TRBJ2-2	few	TRBV4-2	CASRPGLAGGNTGELFF	TGTGCCAGCAGGCCGGGACTAGCGGGAGGAAACACCGGGGAGCTGTTTTTT
-	TRBJ2-7	-	TRBV21-1	CASSKVASGSPYEQYF	-
TRBD2	TRBJ2-1	-	TRBV28	CASSLVGLAGGYNEQFF	TGTGCCAGCAGTTTGGTTGGACTAGCGGGAGGATACAATGAGCAGTTCTTC
-	TRBJ2-5	-	TRBV30	CAWSGGVGSRGTQYF	TGTGCCTGGAGTGGGGGGGTTGGATCACGGGGGACCCAGTACTTC
TRBD2	TRBJ2-5	-	TRBV13	CASSETSGRAGETQYF	TGTGCCAGCAGCGAGACTAGCGGGAGGGCTGGAGAGACCCAGTACTTC
TRBD1	TRBJ1-2	few	TRBV29-1	CSVEVVSDRSNYGYTF	TGCAGCGTTGAAGTGGTTTCGGACAGGTCTAACTATGGCTACACCTTC
-	TRBJ2-7	-	TRBV30	CAWSSTRYEQYF	TGTGCCTGGAGTTCGACTCGCTACGAGCAGTACTTC
TRBD1	TRBJ2-1	-	TRBV5-1	CASSLDRGRSYHNEQFF	TGCGCCAGCAGCTTGGACAGGGGGAGGTCCTACCACAATGAGCAGTTCTTC
TRBD1	TRBJ1-2	-	TRBV19	CASSPGQNYGYTF	TGTGCCAGTAGCCCGGGACAGAACTATGGCTACACCTTC
TRBD1	TRBJ1-2	-	TRBV5-1	CASSLVTGGVSGYTF	TGCGCCAGCAGCTTGGTGACAGGGGGCGTAAGTGGCTACACCTTC
TRBD1	TRBJ1-4	-	TRBV4-3	CASSHGVDRGWEKLFF	TGCGCCAGCAGCCATGGGGTCGACAGGGGTTGGGAAAAACTGTTTTTT
-	TRBJ1-1	few	TRBV4-1	CASSRSSKVLNTEAFF	TGCGCCAGCAGCCGGAGCAGCAAGGTGTTGAACACTGAAGCTTTCTTT
TRBD1	TRBJ1-2	-	TRBV15	CATTLQGAGGYTF	TGTGCCACCACTTTACAGGGGGCAGGGGGCTACACCTTC
-	TRBJ2-1	-	TRBV10-3	CAIREGLSSYNEQFF	TGTGCCATCCGTGAGGGTCTGAGCTCCTACAATGAGCAGTTCTTC
TRBD1	TRBJ2-2	few	TRBV2	CAKRISGGMSTGELFF	TGTGCCAAACGTATTTCAGGGGGCATGAGCACCGGGGAGCTGTTTTTT
TRBD1	TRBJ1-5	-	TRBV29-1	CSVLGTAGQPQHF	TGCAGCGTCCTCGGGACAGCTGGGCAGCCCCAGCATTTT
-	TRBJ1-1	few	TRBV30	CAWRLNTEAFF	TGTGCCTGGAGACTCAACACTGAAGCTTTCTTT
TRBD2	TRBJ2-5	few	TRBV30	CAWRRTSGSYETQYF	TGTGCCTGGAGGCGGACTAGCGGGAGTTATGAGACCCAGTACTTC
-	TRBJ2-7	-	TRBV2	CAIGGISSYEQYF	TGTGCCATAGGAGGTATTAGCTCCTACGAGCAGTACTTC
-	TRBJ1-1	few	TRBV9	CASSVGSAGEAFF	TGTGCCAGCAGCGTAGGGTCCGCGGGGGAAGCTTTCTTT
-	TRBJ2-1	few	TRBV21-1	CASSKRSSGSSREQFF	TGTGCCAGCAGCAAACGATCTAGCGGGAGTTCACGGGAGCAGTTCTTC
TRBD1	TRBJ1-5	few	TRBV5-1	CASSALGQANQPQHF	TGCGCCAGCAGTGCTCTGGGACAGGCAAATCAGCCCCAGCATTTT
-	TRBJ1-1	-	TRBV9	CASSTPNRGAGSNTEAFF	TGTGCCAGCAGCACGCCCAACCGAGGCGCGGGGTCGAACACTGAAGCTTTCTTT